Listed below are T cell receptor beta chains from one sample, sequenced in a study of cytomegalovirus exposure and HLA in healthy donors. Sequenced by immunoSEQ multiplex PCR; TCRdb stores in-frame clones only, minus some. Of fewer than 200,000 clones detected, about 80% appear once; the ten largest clones hold roughly 1.2%. The sample comprised PBMCs. The receptors come from a woman in her forties or fifties in good health and CMV-seronegative. Each CDR3 is given with its conserved first and last residue. The D gene is left open where the match is weak. Rows may omit the clone size; those that give it use once, few, many or a size class.

TRBD1,TRBJ1-6,.,TRBV27,TGTGCCAGCAGTCCCGATCGGACAGGGCACTATAATTCACCCCTCCACTTT,CASSPDRTGHYNSPLHF
TRBD1,TRBJ2-1,.,TRBV7-3,TGTGCCAGCAGCGTACAGGGGGCCTCCTACAATGAGCAGTTCTTC,CASSVQGASYNEQFF
.,TRBJ2-5,.,TRBV4-2,TGTGCCAGCAGCCAAGAAGGGGCGGTTGTGGAGACCCAGTACTTC,CASSQEGAVVETQYF
.,TRBJ1-3,.,TRBV7-2,TGTGCCAGCAGCGAACAGGGCGTGCACTCTGGAAACACCATATATTTT,CASSEQGVHSGNTIYF
.,TRBJ1-2,.,TRBV25-1,TGTGCCAGCAGTGAAGCGGGGAGTAACTATGGCTACACCTTC,CASSEAGSNYGYTF
TRBD2,TRBJ2-1,few,TRBV6-1,TGTGCCAGCAGTGAGCTAGCGGGAGGGGCCGATGAGCAGTTCTTC,CASSELAGGADEQFF
TRBD1,TRBJ1-1,.,TRBV5-1,TGCGCCAGCAGCTTGGTAGGGGGCCCCAACACTGAAGCTTTCTTT,CASSLVGGPNTEAFF
TRBD2,TRBJ2-7,few,TRBV6-1,TGTGCCAGCAGTGGGGGGGGGATGACAGCTGCCTACGAGCAGTACTTC,CASSGGGMTAAYEQYF
TRBD2,TRBJ2-7,.,TRBV7-9,TGTGCCAGCAGGCGGTCCGGGACTATCTACGAGCAGTACTTC,CASRRSGTIYEQYF
TRBD1,TRBJ1-2,.,TRBV27,TGTGCCAGCAGTCATCGACAGGGATATGGCTACACCTTC,CASSHRQGYGYTF
.,TRBJ1-3,few,TRBV5-8,TGTGCCAGCAGCTTGAGGAGCTCTGGAAACACCATATATTTT,CASSLRSSGNTIYF
.,TRBJ2-7,once,TRBV2,TGTGCCAGCAGTGACCCACTGTACTACGAGCAGTACTTC,CASSDPLYYEQYF
.,TRBJ2-7,.,TRBV18,TGTGCCAGCTCACCCTTACAGGACAGGGAGGGCGAGCAGTACTTC,CASSPLQDREGEQYF
TRBD2,TRBJ2-1,few,TRBV28,TGTGCCAGCAGTTCCTCCGGACTAGCGGGGAGCGGCAAAGGGTCCTACAATGAGCAGTTCTTC,CASSSSGLAGSGKGSYNEQFF
.,TRBJ1-5,.,TRBV7-2,TGTGCCAGCAGCTTAGAGGAGGGACCCAATCAGCCCCAGCATTTT,CASSLEEGPNQPQHF
.,TRBJ1-3,.,TRBV5-8,TGTGCCAGCAGTCGAGGGAGGGTAGTTCGAAACACCATATATTTT,CASSRGRVVRNTIYF
.,TRBJ2-2,few,TRBV27,TGTGCCAGCAGTCGAACCTACGGGGGAGGCGGGGAGCTGTTTTTT,CASSRTYGGGGELFF
TRBD1,TRBJ2-7,.,TRBV18,TGTACCAGCTCACCGAGTCCGGGACAGGGAGCCGAGCAGTACTTC,CTSSPSPGQGAEQYF
.,TRBJ2-6,.,TRBV6-4,TGTGCCAGCAGTGACCTCACAGACTCTGGGGCCAACGTCCTGACTTTC,CASSDLTDSGANVLTF
.,TRBJ1-2,.,TRBV7-8,TGTGCCAGCAGCTTAGCGGGGCAGGAGGGGTCGTCTGGCTACACCTTC,CASSLAGQEGSSGYTF
.,TRBJ2-5,.,TRBV28,TGTGCCAGCACCGACCCACAGGGCGGGGGAGAGACCCAGTACTTC,CASTDPQGGGETQYF
.,TRBJ1-6,.,TRBV27,TGTGCCAGCAGTTTTCAGGAAGGTTCACCCCTCCACTTT,CASSFQEGSPLHF
TRBD1,TRBJ1-1,.,TRBV28,TGTGCCAGCAGTTTACCTCCGGGGACAGGGCCGAACACTGAAGCTTTCTTT,CASSLPPGTGPNTEAFF
TRBD1,TRBJ2-1,.,TRBV7-9,TGTGCCAGCCTACTGGGTTGGGACAGAGGATTCAATGAGCAGTTCTTC,CASLLGWDRGFNEQFF
TRBD2,TRBJ2-7,.,TRBV19,TGTGCCAGTAGTGTTTTTAGTGAGACTAGCGGGAGAAACTCCTACGAGCAGTACTTC,CASSVFSETSGRNSYEQYF
TRBD2,TRBJ2-1,.,TRBV28,TGTGCCAGCAGTTTACCTGGACTAGCAGAGCAGTTCTTC,CASSLPGLAEQFF
TRBD1,TRBJ1-3,.,TRBV28,TGTGCCAGCAGGACCCCCCCGGGACAGGGCTCTGGAAACACCATATATTTT,CASRTPPGQGSGNTIYF
.,TRBJ2-6,.,TRBV5-4,TGTGCCAGCAGCAGGGGCAGGGGTTTACACTTGTCTGGGGCCAACGTCCTGACTTTC,CASSRGRGLHLSGANVLTF
TRBD1,TRBJ1-2,.,TRBV28,TGTGCCAGCAGCCAGGACAGGGCCTATGGCTACACCTTC,CASSQDRAYGYTF
TRBD2,TRBJ2-7,.,TRBV19,TGTGCCAGTAACCCGGGACTAGCGTTCTCCTACGAGCAGTACTTC,CASNPGLAFSYEQYF
TRBD1,TRBJ2-7,.,TRBV5-4,TGTGCCAGCAGCTTGTCGACAGGGGTTGGTATCTGGTACGAGCAGTACTTC,CASSLSTGVGIWYEQYF
TRBD2,TRBJ2-5,.,TRBV19,TGTGCCAGTAGTCCGGGACTAGCGGGTCAAGAGACCCAGTACTTC,CASSPGLAGQETQYF
TRBD2,TRBJ2-2,.,TRBV5-8,TGTGCCAGCAGCTCGGGGACTAAGGACACCGGGGAGCTGTTTTTT,CASSSGTKDTGELFF